This TCR beta chain was identified during a study of cytomegalovirus exposure and HLA in healthy donors. As concerns this clone: Antigen specificity is unknown.

Study outcomes and limitations: Reported results showed that the classifier diagnosed cytomegalovirus status with high specificity and sensitivity. Follow-up analysis found HLA locus-dependent TCR association rates, highest for DRB1 and lowest for HLA-C. Association with HLA alleles at 0.05 false discovery rate was found for about 17,000 TCR beta sequences in a later analysis. TCR beta chain V- and J-gene trimming was linked, in a later analysis, to a missense variant in DCLRE1C.

Germline values: CDR1 SEHNR, CDR2 FQNEAQ (reference sequence). The CDR3 contains 14 residues. The PCR employed 60 Vbeta primers together with 13 Jbeta primers. Profiling relied on immunoSEQ multiplex PCR, and the TCRdb table lists in-frame clones only, not all of them. The profile covers 85,000 to 130,000 clones, with around 75% appearing a single time and about 4.9% taken by the ten largest. This clonotype was sampled from a young woman in good health and CMV-seropositive. The sample comprised PBMCs. V and J are TRBV7-9 and TRBJ2-5; 8 nucleotides match TRBD2. The better agreement between TRBJ2-7 and the DNA end casts doubt on the J call. The CDR3 reads CASRKRESSYEQYF. Here the CDR3 DNA reads TGTGCCAGCAGGAAGCGGGAGTCGTCCTACGAGCAGTACTTC.